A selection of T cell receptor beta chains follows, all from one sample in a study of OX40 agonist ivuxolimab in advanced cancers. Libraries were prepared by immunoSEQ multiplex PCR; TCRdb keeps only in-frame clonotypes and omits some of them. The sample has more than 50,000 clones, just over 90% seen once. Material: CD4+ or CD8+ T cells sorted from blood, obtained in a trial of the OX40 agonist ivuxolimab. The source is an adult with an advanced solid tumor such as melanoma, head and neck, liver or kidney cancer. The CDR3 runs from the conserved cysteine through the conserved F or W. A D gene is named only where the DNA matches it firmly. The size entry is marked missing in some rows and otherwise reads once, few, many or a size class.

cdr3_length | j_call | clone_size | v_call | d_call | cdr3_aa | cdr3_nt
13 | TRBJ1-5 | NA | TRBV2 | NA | CASSGRPDQPQHF | TGTGCCAGCAGTGGGAGACCGGATCAGCCCCAGCATTTT
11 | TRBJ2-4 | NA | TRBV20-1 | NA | CSAHIWNIQYF | TGCAGTGCTCACATATGGAACATTCAGTACTTC
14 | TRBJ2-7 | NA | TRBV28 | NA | CASVGRDVSYEQYF | TGTGCCAGCGTCGGTCGGGACGTCTCCTACGAGCAGTACTTC
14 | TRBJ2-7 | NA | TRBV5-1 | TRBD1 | CASSLFTGGGEQYF | TGCGCCAGCAGCTTATTTACAGGGGGCGGGGAGCAGTACTTC
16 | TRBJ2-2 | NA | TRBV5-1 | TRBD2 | CASSTGLAGNTGELFF | TGCGCCAGCAGCACGGGACTAGCGGGCAACACCGGGGAGCTGTTTTTT
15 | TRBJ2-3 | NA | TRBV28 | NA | CASNPRKGVTDTQYF | TGTGCCAGCAACCCCAGGAAAGGGGTGACAGATACGCAGTATTTT
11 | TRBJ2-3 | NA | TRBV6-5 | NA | CASTEGYTQYF | TGTGCCAGCACCGAGGGGTATACGCAGTATTTT
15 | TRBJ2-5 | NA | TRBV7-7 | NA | CASSLAMGAGETQYF | TGTGCTAGCAGCTTAGCGATGGGGGCTGGGGAGACCCAGTACTTC
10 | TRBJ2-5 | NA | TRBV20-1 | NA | CSAREETQYF | TGCAGTGCTAGAGAAGAGACCCAGTACTTC
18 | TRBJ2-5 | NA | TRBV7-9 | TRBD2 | CASSLEVVAGGPEETQYF | TGTGCCAGCAGCTTAGAGGTAGTAGCGGGGGGGCCAGAAGAGACCCAGTACTTC
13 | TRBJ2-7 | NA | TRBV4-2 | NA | CASSSNSAREQYF | TGTGCCAGCAGCTCCAACTCGGCTAGAGAGCAGTACTTC
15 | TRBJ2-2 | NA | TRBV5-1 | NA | CASSFDYPNTGELFF | TGCGCCAGCAGCTTCGACTATCCGAACACCGGGGAGCTGTTTTTT
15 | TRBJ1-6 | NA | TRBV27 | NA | CASSFSGGNNSPLHF | TGTGCCAGCAGTTTTTCGGGGGGCAACAACTCACCCCTCCACTTT
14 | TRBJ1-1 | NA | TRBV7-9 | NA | CASSSQGLNTEAFF | TGTGCCAGCAGCTCCCAGGGGTTGAACACTGAAGCTTTCTTT
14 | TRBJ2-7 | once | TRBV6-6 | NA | CASRNEFSSYEQYF | TGTGCCAGCAGAAACGAGTTCAGCTCCTACGAGCAGTACTTC
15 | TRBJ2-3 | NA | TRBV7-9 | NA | CASSPKIRVSDTQYF | TGTGCCAGCAGCCCTAAGATAAGAGTGTCAGATACGCAGTATTTT
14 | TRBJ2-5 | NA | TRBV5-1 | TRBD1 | CASRGTGAEETQYF | TGCGCCAGCAGGGGGACAGGGGCTGAAGAGACCCAGTACTTC
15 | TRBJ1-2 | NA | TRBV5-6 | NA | CASSLGRGEDYGYTF | TGTGCCAGCAGCTTGGGTAGGGGAGAGGACTATGGCTACACCTTC
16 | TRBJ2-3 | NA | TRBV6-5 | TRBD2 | CASSYPGTSGGDTQYF | TGTGCCAGCAGTTACCCGGGGACTAGCGGGGGAGATACGCAGTATTTT
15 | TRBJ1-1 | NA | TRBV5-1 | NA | CASSLVARAITEAFF | TGCGCCAGCAGCTTGGTCGCCAGGGCTATTACTGAAGCTTTCTTT